These T cell receptor beta chains were read from a single sample in a study of T cell repertoires in aging, cancer and after chemotherapy. MiXCR was run by TCRdb on the multiplex PCR reads, yielding one entry per CDR3 protein. In the table there are 1,200 or so distinct CDR3 sequences, more than 15% of which are singletons. Sequenced sample: blood. These TCRs come from a human donor with a solid tumor. Each CDR3 is given with its conserved first and last residue. The D gene is left open where the match is weak. Not all rows give a size; the values are once, few, many and, for expanded clones, a class.

D | J | size | length | V | DNA | CDR3
NA | TRBJ2-7 | few | 13 | TRBV20-1 | TGCAGTGCTAGTTCGGGATTTGCCTACGAGCAGTACTTC | CSASSGFAYEQYF
NA | TRBJ2-7 | NA | 11 | TRBV5-5 | TGTGCCAGCAGCTTGCAGAACGAGCAGTACTTC | CASSLQNEQYF
TRBD1 | TRBJ2-3 | medium-sized | 15 | TRBV11-1 | TGTGCCAGCAGCTTAGGGACAGGGGACACAGATACGCAGTATTTT | CASSLGTGDTDTQYF
NA | TRBJ2-1 | NA | 16 | TRBV6-6 | TGTGCCAGCAGTCTAGGGGAGGGGGCGACGGGACTTGAGCAGTTCTTC | CASSLGEGATGLEQFF
NA | TRBJ2-3 | few | 12 | TRBV7-3 | TGTGCCAGCAGCTCTGGGGGAGATACGCAGTATTTT | CASSSGGDTQYF
NA | TRBJ1-6 | medium-sized | 14 | TRBV12-3/TRBV12-4 | TGTGCCAGCAGTATACAGGGTTTAGGTTCACCCCTCCACTTT | CASSIQGLGSPLHF
TRBD2 | TRBJ2-7 | few | 14 | TRBV20-1 | TGCAGTGCTCCCGGGACTAGCCGCTCCTACGAGCAGTACTTC | CSAPGTSRSYEQYF
NA | TRBJ2-3 | medium-sized | 16 | TRBV6-5 | TGTGCCAGCAGTTACTCGAGACGGCCGCCGAGAGATACGCAGTATTTT | CASSYSRRPPRDTQYF
TRBD1 | TRBJ1-1 | medium-sized | 14 | TRBV19 | TGTGCCAGTAGCCCGGGACAGGGAAATGCTGAAGCTTTCTTT | CASSPGQGNAEAFF
NA | TRBJ2-1 | medium-sized | 17 | TRBV7-9 | TGTGCCAGCAGCTTCCCTACACGGAGGGGCTCCTACAATGAGCAGTTCTTC | CASSFPTRRGSYNEQFF
NA | TRBJ1-1 | few | 14 | TRBV28 | TGTGCCAGCAGATCGCCCCGGGGGGACACTGAAGCTTTCTTT | CASRSPRGDTEAFF
NA | TRBJ1-2 | NA | 15 | TRBV7-9 | TGTGCCAGCAGCTTAGATTCCCCGGGCCGCTATGGCTACACCTTC | CASSLDSPGRYGYTF
TRBD1 | TRBJ2-1 | medium-sized | 15 | TRBV5-6 | TGTGCCAGCAGTCTCCCGGGACAGACTACATATGAGCAGTTCTTC | CASSLPGQTTYEQFF
TRBD1 | TRBJ1-4 | NA | 15 | TRBV4-2 | TGTGCCAGCAGCCAGGACAGGGGGGAGGGGGAAAAACTGTTTTTT | CASSQDRGEGEKLFF
NA | TRBJ2-7 | NA | 16 | TRBV4-2 | TGTGCCAGCAGCCAAGAAAGTGGACTTAGCTCCTACGAGCAGTACTTC | CASSQESGLSSYEQYF
TRBD2 | TRBJ2-4 | NA | 20 | TRBV6-1 | TGTGCCAGCAGTGAAGCGGCGGGACTAGCGGGCGTGGGCGAAAAAAACATTCAGTACTTC | CASSEAAGLAGVGEKNIQYF
NA | TRBJ2-1 | NA | 16 | TRBV4-2 | TGTGCCAGCAGCCAAGGTGGGGGGAGCGGCGCTGATGAGCAGTTCTTC | CASSQGGGSGADEQFF
TRBD2 | TRBJ2-7 | NA | 15 | TRBV20-1 | TGCAGTGCTAGAGATTTCAGCGGGAGGGAGAATGAGCAGTACTTC | CSARDFSGRENEQYF
TRBD2 | TRBJ2-7 | NA | 15 | TRBV29-1 | TGCAGCGTTGAAGAGGGTAGCGGGGGGCCCGACGAGCAGTACTTC | CSVEEGSGGPDEQYF
NA | TRBJ2-5 | NA | 13 | TRBV28 | TGTGCCAGCAGTCCCCCCAGCGTGGAGACCCAGTACTTC | CASSPPSVETQYF
TRBD1 | TRBJ1-4 | few | 16 | TRBV7-2 | TGTGCCAGCAGCCCCCAATCCGGGACAGGGAATGAAAAACTGTTTTTT | CASSPQSGTGNEKLFF
TRBD1 | TRBJ2-5 | medium-sized | 14 | TRBV6-5 | TGTGCCAGCAGTTACGAAACAGGGGGGGAGACCCAGTACTTC | CASSYETGGETQYF
TRBD2 | TRBJ2-5 | NA | 17 | TRBV9 | TGTGCCAGCAGCCCCCGTCGGGGGGGCACTCTAGCAGAGACCCAGTACTTC | CASSPRRGGTLAETQYF
NA | TRBJ1-2 | few | 11 | TRBV20-1 | TGCAGTGCTAGAGATGCAGCGGGCTACACCTTC | CSARDAAGYTF
TRBD2 | TRBJ2-1 | medium-sized | 12 | TRBV6-5 | TGTGCCAGCAGTACCGGGGGGTATGAGCAGTTCTTC | CASSTGGYEQFF
NA | TRBJ1-1 | few | 12 | TRBV10-3 | TGTGCCATCAGTCCGGACAGAGCTGAAGCTTTCTTT | CAISPDRAEAFF
NA | TRBJ2-5 | medium-sized | 13 | TRBV13 | TGTGCCAGCAGCCTGGATGCAGAAGAGACCCAGTACTTC | CASSLDAEETQYF
NA | TRBJ2-2 | NA | 15 | TRBV24-1 | TGTGCCACCAGTGACCGGACAGAAGTCACCGGGGAGCTGTTTTTT | CATSDRTEVTGELFF
NA | TRBJ1-6 | once | 17 | TRBV7-3 | TGTGCCAGCAGCTCAGATCCAGCGGGGTCATATAATTCACCCCTCCACTTT | CASSSDPAGSYNSPLHF
TRBD1 | TRBJ2-1 | NA | 16 | TRBV14 | TGTGCCAGCAGCCAAGAACCAGGACAGGGGGACAATGAGCAGTTCTTC | CASSQEPGQGDNEQFF